Below, 3 T cell receptor beta chains from the same sample are listed, as sequenced in a study of blood T cell repertoires in COVID-19. The table came from immunoSEQ multiplex PCR; TCRdb's copy has only in-frame clones and leaves some out. The profile shows roughly 110,000 clones, about 85% of them singletons. The material sequenced was peripheral blood. These receptors were collected from a middle-aged man with acute or convalescent COVID-19.

The genes are TRBV9 and TRBJ1-6; 8 bases fit TRBD1. CDR1 is SGDLS and CDR2 is YYNGEE in the germline V gene. V was pared by 0 bases and J by 5 bases, with 4 bases of the junction left unmatched. CDR3 length: 16 residues. CDR3 sequence: CASSVGQGNHNSPLHF. Written as DNA, the CDR3 is TGTGCCAGCAGCGTAGGACAGGGGAACCATAATTCACCCCTCCACTTT.

This chain uses TRBV3-1 (or the pseudogene TRBV3-2) with TRBJ1-2; TRBD1 matches 12 bases. CDR3 size: 14 residues. The J segment lost 8 bases and the V segment lost 5 bases, leaving 6 bases of the junction unmatched. Germline CDR1 is LGHDT and CDR2 is YNNKEL (reference sequence). The CDR3 is CASSTPGQGAGYTF. CDR3 sequence (DNA): TGTGCCAGCAGCACCCCGGGACAGGGGGCGGGCTACACCTTC.

The rearrangement links TRBV28 to TRBJ1-1, with 9 bases matching TRBD1. This CDR3 comprises 19 residues. The V and J ends lost 3 bases and 2 bases, in that order; junction bases with no gene match: 16. Germline V gene sequence: CDR1 MDHEN, CDR2 SYDVKM. The CDR3 nucleotides read TGTGCCAGCAGTTTCCCTCAAGGTTTCGACAGGGGGATCAACACTGAAGCTTTCTTT. The encoded protein is CASSFPQGFDRGINTEAFF.